This T cell receptor beta chain was retrieved from a study of T-cell memory formation after mild COVID-19. About the research overall: TCR clusters were mostly confined to one donor each. Whole-study results and caveats: Chiefly within CM and EM were the contracting CD4+ clones; CD8+ ones were within EMRA.

TCRdb independently ran MiXCR on the 5' RACE reads; one entry per CDR3 protein. The table shows about 270,000 distinct CDR3 sequences, with approximately 15% occurring only once. This clonotype has more than one count but fewer than ten. Its antigen is not identified. The germline V and J ends were trimmed by 2 bases and 3 bases, with 8 bases remaining between them. The length of the CDR3 is 14 residues. CDR1 is KGHSH and CDR2 is LQKENI in the germline V gene. The receptor was isolated from an adult woman who had mild COVID-19 (a few samples of this study predate the infection). Cell type and time point are not known. This sequence joins TRBV18 and TRBJ1-3, with D possibly matching TRBD1 (5 bases). The sequenced material came from PBMCs or a T cell subset sorted from them (not recorded which). This CDR3 reads CASSPGDSGNTIYF. The DNA of the CDR3 is TGTGCCAGCTCACCAGGAGACAGTGGAAACACCATATATTTT. The whole variable domain, filled in from reference TRBV18 and TRBJ1-3, reads NAGVMQNPRHLVRRRGQEARLRCSPMKGHSHVYWYRQLPEEGLKFMVYLQKENIIDESGMPKERFSAEFPKEGPSILRIQQVVRGDSAAYFCASSPGDSGNTIYFGEGSWLTVV.